The 2 T cell receptor beta chains in this list originate from one sample, sequenced in a study of T cell changes during pregnancy in multiple sclerosis. Repertoires were generated with immunoSEQ multiplex PCR, while TCRdb's copy carries only in-frame clones and drops some. The repertoire holds around 37,000 clones, with roughly 90% as singletons. The sample was CD8+ T cells from peripheral blood mononuclear cells, taken before pregnancy. The receptors here all came from a female donor with multiple sclerosis, enrolled in a pregnancy study.

The CDR3 here is CAWSVRWLQGLAGGEERETQYF. CDR3 DNA sequence: TGTGCCTGGAGTGTACGGTGGCTACAAGGACTAGCGGGAGGGGAAGAAAGGGAGACCCAGTACTTC. V usage is TRBV30 and J usage is TRBJ2-5; 15 bases line up with TRBD2. The CDR3 runs 22 residues. The V gene's germline CDR1 is GTSNPN and CDR2 SVGIG (reference sequence). The V gene end was trimmed by 0 bases and the J gene end by 5 bases; junction bases not matched to a gene: 22.

This clone was picked up one time. The rearrangement joins TRBV5-5 to TRBJ2-2, with TRBD1 identical over 7 bases. After removal of 4 bases from V and 4 bases from J, the junction contained 13 bases not matched to a gene. The CDR3 sequence is 17 residues long. Germline V gene lookup returns CDR1 SGHKS and CDR2 YYEKEE (reference sequence). The CDR3 bases are TGTGCCAGCAGCCCCACCTTAGGGGGCAGGGGCACCGGGGAGCTGTTTTTT. It codes for CASSPTLGGRGTGELFF.